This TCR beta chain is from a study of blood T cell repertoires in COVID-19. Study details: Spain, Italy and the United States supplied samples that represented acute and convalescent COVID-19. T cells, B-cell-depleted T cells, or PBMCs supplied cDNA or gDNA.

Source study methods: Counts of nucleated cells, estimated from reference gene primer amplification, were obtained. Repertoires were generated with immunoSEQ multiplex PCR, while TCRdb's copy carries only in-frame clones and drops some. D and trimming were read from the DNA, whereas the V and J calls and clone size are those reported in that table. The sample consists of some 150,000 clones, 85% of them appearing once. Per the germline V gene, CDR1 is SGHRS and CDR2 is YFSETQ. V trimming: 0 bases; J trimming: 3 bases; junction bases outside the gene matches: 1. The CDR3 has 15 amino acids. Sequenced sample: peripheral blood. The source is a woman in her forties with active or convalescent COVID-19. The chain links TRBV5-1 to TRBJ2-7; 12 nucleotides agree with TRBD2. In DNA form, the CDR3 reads TGCGCCAGCAGCTTGGTGACTAGCGGGAGCTACGAGCAGTACTTC. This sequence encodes CASSLVTSGSYEQYF. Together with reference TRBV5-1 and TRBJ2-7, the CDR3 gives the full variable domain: KAGVTQTPRYLIKTRGQQVTLSCSPISGHRSVSWYQQTPGQGLQFLFEYFSETQRNKGNFPGRFSGRQFSNSRSEMNVSTLELGDSALYLCASSLVTSGSYEQYFGPGTRLTVT.